This TCR beta chain is from a study of blood T cell repertoires in COVID-19. Study-wide background: In each case, the material was cDNA or gDNA derived from T cells, B-cell-depleted T cells, or PBMCs.

As handled by the study authors: Nucleated cell number was recorded as an estimate derived from reference gene primer amplification. Measured with immunoSEQ multiplex PCR; TCRdb has only the in-frame clones, and not every one. The D gene and trimming were derived from the DNA, and the V and J assignments and clone size from that table. Of some 94,000 clones listed, less than 90% are singletons. Per the germline V gene, CDR1 is MNHNS and CDR2 is SASEGT. The length of the CDR3 is 15 residues. Between the trimmed V and J ends, which lost 0 bases and 4 bases, there was a span of 10 bases. J is TRBJ1-3 and V is TRBV6-1, with D tentatively TRBD1 (5 bases). The sequence came from a man between 70 and 80 years old with active or convalescent COVID-19. The specimen sequenced was peripheral blood. In DNA form, the CDR3 reads TGTGCCAGCAGTGAAGCCCGGGGGTTGGGAAACACCATATATTTT. Translated, it gives CASSEARGLGNTIYF.